This T cell receptor (beta chain) originates from a study of blood T cell repertoires in COVID-19. Sequenced by immunoSEQ multiplex PCR; TCRdb stores in-frame clones only, minus some. Of roughly 45,000 clones in the sample, about 83% were seen once. Trimming stripped 7 bases from V and 3 bases from J, with 10 bases between. This CDR3 is 13 amino acids long. Sequencing was carried out using peripheral blood. The TCR originated in a woman aged 55-69 years with acute or convalescent COVID-19. This chain uses TRBV12-3 or TRBV12-4 with TRBJ2-1, with TRBD2 as a possible D gene (5 bases). CDR3 DNA: TGTGCCAGCACCCCCGGACTCTACAATGAGCAGTTCTTC. It codes for CASTPGLYNEQFF.